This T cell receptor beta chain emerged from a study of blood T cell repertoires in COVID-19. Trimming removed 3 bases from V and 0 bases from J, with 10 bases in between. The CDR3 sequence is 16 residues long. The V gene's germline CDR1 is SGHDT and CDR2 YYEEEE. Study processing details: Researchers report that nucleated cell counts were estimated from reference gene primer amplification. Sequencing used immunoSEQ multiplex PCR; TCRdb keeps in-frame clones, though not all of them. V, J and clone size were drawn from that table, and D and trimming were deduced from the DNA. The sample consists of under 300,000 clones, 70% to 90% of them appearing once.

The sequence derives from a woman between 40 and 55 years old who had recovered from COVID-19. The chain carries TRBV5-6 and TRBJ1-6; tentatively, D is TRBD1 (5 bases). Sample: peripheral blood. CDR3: CASSSGGSSYNSPLHF. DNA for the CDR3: TGTGCCAGCAGCTCCGGGGGGAGCTCCTATAATTCACCCCTCCACTTT.